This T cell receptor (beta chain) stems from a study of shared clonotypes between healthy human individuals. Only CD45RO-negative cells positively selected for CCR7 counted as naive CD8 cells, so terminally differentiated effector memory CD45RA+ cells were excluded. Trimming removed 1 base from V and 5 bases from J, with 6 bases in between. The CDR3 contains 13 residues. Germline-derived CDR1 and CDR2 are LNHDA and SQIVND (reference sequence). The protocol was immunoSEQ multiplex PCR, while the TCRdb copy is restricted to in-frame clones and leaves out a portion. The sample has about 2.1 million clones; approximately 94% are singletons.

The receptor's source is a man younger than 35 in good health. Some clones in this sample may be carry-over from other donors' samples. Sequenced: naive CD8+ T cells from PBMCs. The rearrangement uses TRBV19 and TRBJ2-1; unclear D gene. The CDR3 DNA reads TGTGCCAGTAGTATAGCGGCAGACAATGAGCAGTTCTTC. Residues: CASSIAADNEQFF.